A single sample gave rise to the 19 T cell receptor beta chains below, sequenced in a study of glioma-infiltrating T cells after dendritic cell vaccination. Sample time point: after dendritic cell vaccination, including at tumor progression/relapse. Method: immunoSEQ multiplex PCR; TCRdb's copy keeps in-frame clones and lacks some. The sample lists more than 85,000 clones, around 90% occurring once. The specimen was blood, collected after dendritic cell vaccination. These receptors came from a human donor with glioblastoma.

The chain uses TRBV7-8 and TRBJ1-2; D call uncertain. The germline V gene encodes CDR1 SGHVS and CDR2 FQNEAQ. Trimming stripped 4 bases from V and 8 bases from J, with 11 bases between. The CDR3 loop spans 12 amino acids. In DNA form, the CDR3 reads TGTGCCAGCAGCTCAGCCCTCGTAGGCTACACCTTC. Protein: CASSSALVGYTF.

The chain employs TRBV6-6 and TRBJ2-7; D may be TRBD2 (5 bases). The V gene's germline CDR1 is MNHNY and CDR2 SVGAGI (reference sequence). The CDR3 is 13 residues long. Trimming removed 6 bases at V and 7 bases at J, with 16 bases between. The CDR3 coding sequence is TGTGCCAGCAGACAAACTAGAGGAGGAGAGCAGTACTTC. Translation gives CASRQTRGGEQYF.

This rearrangement joins TRBV5-6 to TRBJ1-2, with TRBD1 matching over 10 bases. The V segment lost 6 bases and the J segment 9 bases; nucleotides outside the gene matches: 14. Germline V gives CDR1 SGHDT, CDR2 YYEEEE. The CDR3 extends over 15 amino acids. The CDR3 DNA follows: TGTGCCAGCACTCCCGGTCGGGACAGGGGAAGAAGCTACACCTTC. Its translation: CASTPGRDRGRSYTF.

This chain joins TRBV27 and TRBJ1-3; 11 nucleotides line up with TRBD1. The CDR3 is 14 amino acids. The germline V gene encodes CDR1 MNHEY and CDR2 SMNVEV (reference sequence). The trim removed 6 bases at V and 2 bases at J, leaving 0 bases unmatched. CDR3 nucleotide sequence: TGTGCCAGCAGGGACAGGGGGCCTGGAAACACCATATATTTT. Protein product: CASRDRGPGNTIYF.

This rearrangement joins TRBV30 to TRBJ1-6; 8 bases align to TRBD1. In germline, CDR1 is GTSNPN, CDR2 SVGIG (reference sequence). The CDR3 has 15 amino acids. The V segment lost 4 bases and the J segment 10 bases; nucleotides outside the gene matches: 12. CDR3 DNA sequence: TGTGCCTGGATGACCGGGACAGGCGGAATCTCACCCCTCCACTTT. This sequence encodes CAWMTGTGGISPLHF.

This clone was seen just once. The chain employs TRBV5-4 and TRBJ1-2; 8 nucleotides agree with TRBD1. Germline V gene sequence: CDR1 SGHNT, CDR2 YYREEE (reference sequence). This CDR3 comprises 13 residues. V lost 3 bases to trimming and J lost 7 bases; unmatched junction nucleotides: 5. This chain's CDR3 is CASSWTGTFGYTF. CDR3 in DNA: TGTGCCAGCAGCTGGACAGGGACTTTTGGCTACACCTTC.

The chain combines TRBV5-6 with TRBJ2-3; 9 nucleotides align to TRBD1. The CDR3 runs to 15 residues. Looked up from germline, CDR1 is SGHDT and CDR2 is YYEEEE. J lost 6 bases, V lost 2 bases, and 7 bases had no gene match. The DNA of the CDR3 is TGTGCCAGCAGCTTCAGACAGGGGGAGTGGGATACGCAGTATTTT. Translated, it gives CASSFRQGEWDTQYF.

This chain links TRBV13 with TRBJ2-7; 12 bases line up with TRBD2. This CDR3 is built from 18 residues. CDR1 and CDR2 (germline): PRHDT, FYEKMQ (reference sequence). The V segment lost 0 bases and the J segment 1 base; nucleotides outside the gene matches: 7. The CDR3 bases are TGTGCCAGCAGCTTAGGACATCTAGCGGGAGGGCCGTCCTACGAGCAGTACTTC. This gives the protein CASSLGHLAGGPSYEQYF.

This clone was seen a handful of times. The chain couples TRBV5-1 to TRBJ2-5; 7 bases agree with TRBD2. Germline CDR1 is SGHRS and CDR2 is YFSETQ. V trimming: 3 bases; J trimming: 1 base; junction bases outside the gene matches: 6. The CDR3 runs to 15 residues. The CDR3 sequence is CASSYRSGIQETQYF. CDR3 nucleotide sequence: TGCGCCAGCAGCTACAGAAGCGGGATCCAAGAGACCCAGTACTTC.

The CDR3 DNA reads as TGTGCCAGCCACCCCGGGACAGGGTACACTGAAGCTTTCTTT. It yields the protein CASHPGTGYTEAFF. The chain carries TRBV10-3 and TRBJ1-1; TRBD1 agrees at 9 bases. This CDR3 is 14 amino acids long. The germline CDR1 and CDR2 sequences are ENHRY and SYGVKD. V trimming: 10 bases; J trimming: 3 bases; junction bases outside the gene matches: 9.

The chain has TRBV2 and TRBJ1-1; 7 bases line up with TRBD1. The CDR3 consists of 15 residues. The junction had 6 bases not matched to a gene; V was cut back by 5 bases and J by 0 bases. The germline gives CDR1 SNHLY, CDR2 FYNNEI. CDR3 nucleotide sequence: TGTGCCAGCAGTAGGGACAGCCAAATGAACACTGAAGCTTTCTTT. Translated, it gives CASSRDSQMNTEAFF.

The chain uses TRBV5-5 and TRBJ1-1; D ambiguous. The V gene lost 4 bases and the J gene lost 0 bases, with 10 bases spanning the gap. The CDR3 runs 14 residues. Per germline, CDR1 SGHKS and CDR2 YYEKEE (reference sequence). CDR3 sequence reads: CASSAGLMNTEAFF. The DNA of the CDR3 is TGTGCCAGCAGCGCGGGTCTCATGAACACTGAAGCTTTCTTT.

This chain uses TRBV2 with TRBJ2-3; TRBD2 matches at 11 bases. Germline CDR1 SNHLY, CDR2 FYNNEI. With 8 bases clipped from V and 7 bases from J, the junction kept 11 bases outside the gene matches. The CDR3 spans 15 residues. CDR3 in DNA: TGTGCCAGCCTCTTGGATAGCGGGAGGGCTTATACGCAGTATTTT. Residues: CASLLDSGRAYTQYF.

This chain connects TRBV4-1 to TRBJ1-2; the D gene is possibly TRBD1 (6 bases). Trimming stripped 4 bases from V and 3 bases from J, with 15 bases between. Germline lookup yields CDR1 MGHRA and CDR2 YSYEKL. This CDR3 contains 15 residues. The CDR3 DNA follows: TGCGCCAGCAGCCCAATCGACAGGATGGACTATGGCTACACCTTC. It translates to CASSPIDRMDYGYTF.

This clone was detected once. The chain employs TRBV14 and TRBJ2-5, with TRBD1 matching over 8 bases. In germline, CDR1 is SGHDN, CDR2 FVKESK. With V trimmed by 2 bases and J by 6 bases, 5 bases remained unmatched. This CDR3 spans 14 amino acids. CDR3 amino acids: CASSQHTGGKTQYF. CDR3 nucleotides: TGTGCCAGCAGCCAACATACAGGGGGAAAGACCCAGTACTTC.

The chain is built from TRBV30 and TRBJ2-1, with D uncertain. Looked up from germline, CDR1 is GTSNPN and CDR2 is SVGIG (reference sequence). The V gene lost 1 base and the J gene lost 9 bases, with 10 bases spanning the gap. The CDR3 is 12 amino acids. The CDR3 sequence is CAWSASVREQFF. The CDR3 DNA is TGTGCCTGGAGTGCCAGCGTCCGTGAGCAGTTCTTC.

V usage is TRBV5-6 and J usage is TRBJ1-6; 7 bases align to TRBD1. CDR3 size: 16 residues. With 4 bases clipped from V and 8 bases from J, the junction kept 12 bases outside the gene matches. Germline values: CDR1 SGHDT, CDR2 YYEEEE. Written as DNA, the CDR3 is TGTGCCAGCAGCCCTCAGACAGGGAGCGTGGATTCACCCCTCCACTTT. This codes for CASSPQTGSVDSPLHF.

V and J are TRBV9 and TRBJ2-3, with D uncertain. CDR3 length equals 16 residues. V was trimmed by 4 bases and J by 0 bases, leaving 15 bases between them. Germline CDR1 reads SGDLS; CDR2 reads YYNGEE. CDR3 DNA sequence: TGTGCCAGCAGCCCCCGGGTCGGCGGTAGCACAGATACGCAGTATTTT. Translating it yields CASSPRVGGSTDTQYF.

DNA for the CDR3: TGTGCCAGTAGGCTCCGGGACAGGGGGTTTGAGACCCAGTACTTC. This sequence encodes CASRLRDRGFETQYF. The V gene is TRBV19, the J gene TRBJ2-5, with 11 bases aligning to TRBD1. Germline lookup yields CDR1 LNHDA and CDR2 SQIVND (reference sequence). This CDR3 is built from 15 residues. The V segment lost 6 bases and the J segment 5 bases; nucleotides outside the gene matches: 8.